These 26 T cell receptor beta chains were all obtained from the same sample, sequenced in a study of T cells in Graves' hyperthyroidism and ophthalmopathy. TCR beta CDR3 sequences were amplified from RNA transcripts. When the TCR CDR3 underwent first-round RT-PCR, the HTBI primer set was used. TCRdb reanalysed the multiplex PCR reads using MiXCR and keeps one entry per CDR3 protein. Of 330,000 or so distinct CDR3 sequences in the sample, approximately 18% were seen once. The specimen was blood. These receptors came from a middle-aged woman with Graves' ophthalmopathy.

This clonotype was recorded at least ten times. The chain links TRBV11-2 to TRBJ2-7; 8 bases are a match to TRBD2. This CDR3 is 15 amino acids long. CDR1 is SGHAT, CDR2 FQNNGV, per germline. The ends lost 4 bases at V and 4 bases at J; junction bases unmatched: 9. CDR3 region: CASSSISGKEYEQYF. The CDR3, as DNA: TGTGCCAGCAGCTCCATTAGCGGGAAGGAATACGAGCAGTACTTC.

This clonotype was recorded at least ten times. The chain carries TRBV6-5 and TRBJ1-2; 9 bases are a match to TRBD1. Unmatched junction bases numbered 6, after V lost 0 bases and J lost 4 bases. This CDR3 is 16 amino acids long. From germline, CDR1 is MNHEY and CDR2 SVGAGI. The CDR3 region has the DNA TGTGCCAGCAGTTACTCCCGACAGGGGGGGACCTATGGCTACACCTTC. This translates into CASSYSRQGGTYGYTF.

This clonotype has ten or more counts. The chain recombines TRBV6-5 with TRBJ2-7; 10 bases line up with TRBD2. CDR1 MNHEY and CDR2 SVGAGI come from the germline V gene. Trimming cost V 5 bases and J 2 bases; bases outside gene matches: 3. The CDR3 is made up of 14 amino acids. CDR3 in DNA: TGTGCCAGCAGTCGGACTAGCGGCCCCTACGAGCAGTACTTC. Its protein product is CASSRTSGPYEQYF.

Here the CDR3 reads CASSYSRGRNTGELFF. For the CDR3, the DNA is TGTGCCAGCAGTTACTCTCGGGGGCGTAACACCGGGGAGCTGTTTTTT. V usage is TRBV6-5 and J usage is TRBJ2-2; D possibly uses TRBD1 or TRBD2 (6 bases each). The V end was cut by 0 bases, the J end by 2 bases, with 10 bases between. CDR1 is MNHEY and CDR2 is SVGAGI in the germline V gene. The CDR3 contains 16 residues.

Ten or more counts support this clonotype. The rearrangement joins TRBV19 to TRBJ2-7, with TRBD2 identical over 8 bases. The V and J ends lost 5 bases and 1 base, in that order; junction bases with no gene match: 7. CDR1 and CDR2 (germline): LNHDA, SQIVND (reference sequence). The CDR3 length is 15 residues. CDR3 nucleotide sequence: TGTGCCAGTAGTCCAGTAGCGGGGCAATCCTACGAGCAGTACTTC. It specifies CASSPVAGQSYEQYF. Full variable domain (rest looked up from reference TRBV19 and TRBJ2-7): DGGITQSPKYLFRKEGQNVTLSCEQNLNHDAMYWYRQDPGQGLRLIYYSQIVNDFQKGDIAEGYSVSREKKESFPLTVTSAQKNPTAFYLCASSPVAGQSYEQYFGPGTRLTVT.

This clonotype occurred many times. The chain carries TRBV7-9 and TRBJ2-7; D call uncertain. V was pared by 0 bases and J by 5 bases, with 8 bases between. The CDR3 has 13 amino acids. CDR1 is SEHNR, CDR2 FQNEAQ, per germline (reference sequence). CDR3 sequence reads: CASSLAGFNEQYF. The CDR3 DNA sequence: TGTGCCAGCAGCTTAGCAGGGTTCAACGAGCAGTACTTC.

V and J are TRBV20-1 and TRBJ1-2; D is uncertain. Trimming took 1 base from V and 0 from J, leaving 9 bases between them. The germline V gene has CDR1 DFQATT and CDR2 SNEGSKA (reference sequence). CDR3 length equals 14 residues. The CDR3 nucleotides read TGCAGTGCTAGAGTCGGTGGGACTAACTATGGCTACACCTTC. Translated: CSARVGGTNYGYTF.

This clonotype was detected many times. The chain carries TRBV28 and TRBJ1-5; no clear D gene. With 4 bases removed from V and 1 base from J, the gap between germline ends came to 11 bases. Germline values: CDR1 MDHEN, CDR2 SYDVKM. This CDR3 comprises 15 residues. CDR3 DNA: TGTGCCAGCAGTTCCCCCCGAAACAGCAATCAGCCCCAGCATTTT. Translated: CASSSPRNSNQPQHF. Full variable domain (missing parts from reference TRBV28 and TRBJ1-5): DVKVTQSSRYLVKRTGEKVFLECVQDMDHENMFWYRQDPGLGLRLIYFSYDVKMKEKGDIPEGYSVSREKKERFSLILESASTNQTSMYLCASSSPRNSNQPQHFGDGTRLSIL.

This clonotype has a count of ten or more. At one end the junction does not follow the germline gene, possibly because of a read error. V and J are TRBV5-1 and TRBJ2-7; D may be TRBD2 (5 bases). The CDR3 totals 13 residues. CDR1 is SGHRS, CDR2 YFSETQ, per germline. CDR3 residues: CASSLDRGYEQYF. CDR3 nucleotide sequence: TGTGCCAGCAGCTTAGATCGGGGCTACGAGCAGTACTTC.

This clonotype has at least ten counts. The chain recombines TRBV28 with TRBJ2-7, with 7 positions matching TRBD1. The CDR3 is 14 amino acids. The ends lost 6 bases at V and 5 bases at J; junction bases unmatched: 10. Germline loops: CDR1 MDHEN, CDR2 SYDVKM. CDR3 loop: CASSRGGIKNEQYF. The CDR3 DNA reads TGTGCCAGCAGCCGAGGGGGCATCAAGAACGAGCAGTACTTC.

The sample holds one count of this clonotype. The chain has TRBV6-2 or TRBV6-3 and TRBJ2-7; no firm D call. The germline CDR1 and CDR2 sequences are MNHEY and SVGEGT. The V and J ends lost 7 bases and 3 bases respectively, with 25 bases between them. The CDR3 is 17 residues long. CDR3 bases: TGTGCCAGCAACCACTCCAATGGCAGGAACCTGATCTACGAGCAGTACTTC. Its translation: CASNHSNGRNLIYEQYF.

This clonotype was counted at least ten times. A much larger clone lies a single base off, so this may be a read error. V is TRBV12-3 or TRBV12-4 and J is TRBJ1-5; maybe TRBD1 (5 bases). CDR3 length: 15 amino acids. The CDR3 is CVSSLSDRNNQPQHF. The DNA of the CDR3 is TGTGTCAGCAGTTTAAGTGACAGAAACAATCAGCCCCAGCATTTT.

CDR3 DNA sequence: TGTGCCAGCAGCCAGTCCGATAGCGAGCAGTACTTC. This translates into CASSQSDSEQYF. This chain links TRBV4-2 with TRBJ2-7; D is uncertain. Deletions cut 3 bases from V and 6 bases from J, with 9 bases between. The CDR3 is 12 residues long. The V gene's germline CDR1 is LGHNA and CDR2 YNFKEQ.

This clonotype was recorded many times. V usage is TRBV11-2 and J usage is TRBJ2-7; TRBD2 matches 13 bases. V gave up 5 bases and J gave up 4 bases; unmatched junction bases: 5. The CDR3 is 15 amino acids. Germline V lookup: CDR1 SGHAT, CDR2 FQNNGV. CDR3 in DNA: TGTGCCAGCAGCGTGACTAGCGGGAGGAGTTACGAGCAGTACTTC. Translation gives CASSVTSGRSYEQYF.

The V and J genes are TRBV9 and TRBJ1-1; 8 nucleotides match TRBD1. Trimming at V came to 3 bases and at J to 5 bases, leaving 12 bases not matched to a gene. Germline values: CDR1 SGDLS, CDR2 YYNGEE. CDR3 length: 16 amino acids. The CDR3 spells CASSERTGSQGTEAFF. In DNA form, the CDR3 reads TGTGCCAGCAGCGAGAGGACAGGGTCTCAAGGGACTGAAGCTTTCTTT.

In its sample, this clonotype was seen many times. The CDR3: CASSSRVDTEAFF. Here the CDR3 DNA reads TGTGCCAGTAGTAGCCGGGTGGACACTGAAGCTTTCTTT. V usage is TRBV19 and J usage is TRBJ1-1; D gene unclear. This CDR3 is built from 13 residues. V was cut by 4 bases and J by 3 bases, with 9 bases left in between. CDR1 is LNHDA, CDR2 SQIVND, per germline (reference sequence).

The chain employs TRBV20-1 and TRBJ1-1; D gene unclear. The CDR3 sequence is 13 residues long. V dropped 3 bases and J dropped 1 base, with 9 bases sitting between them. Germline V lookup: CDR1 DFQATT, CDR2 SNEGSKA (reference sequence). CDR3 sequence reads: CSASKPGNTEAFF. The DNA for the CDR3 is TGCAGTGCTAGTAAGCCCGGGAACACTGAAGCTTTCTTT.

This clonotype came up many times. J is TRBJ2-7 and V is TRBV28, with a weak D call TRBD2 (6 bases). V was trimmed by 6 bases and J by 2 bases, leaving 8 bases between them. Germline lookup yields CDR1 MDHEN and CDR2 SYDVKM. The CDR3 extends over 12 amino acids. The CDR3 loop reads CASSSGAYEQYF. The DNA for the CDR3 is TGTGCCAGCAGCTCGGGGGCCTACGAGCAGTACTTC.

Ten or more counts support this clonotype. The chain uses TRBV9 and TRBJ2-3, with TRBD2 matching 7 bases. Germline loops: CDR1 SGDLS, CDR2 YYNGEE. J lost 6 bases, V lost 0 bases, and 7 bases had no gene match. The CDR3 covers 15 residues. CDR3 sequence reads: CASSVGGRAADTQYF. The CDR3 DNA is TGTGCCAGCAGCGTAGGAGGGAGGGCGGCGGATACGCAGTATTTT. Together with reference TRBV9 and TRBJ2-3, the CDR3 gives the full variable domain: DSGVTQTPKHLITATGQRVTLRCSPRSGDLSVYWYQQSLDQGLQFLIQYYNGEERAKGNILERFSAQQFPDLHSELNLSSLELGDSALYFCASSVGGRAADTQYFGPGTRLTVL.

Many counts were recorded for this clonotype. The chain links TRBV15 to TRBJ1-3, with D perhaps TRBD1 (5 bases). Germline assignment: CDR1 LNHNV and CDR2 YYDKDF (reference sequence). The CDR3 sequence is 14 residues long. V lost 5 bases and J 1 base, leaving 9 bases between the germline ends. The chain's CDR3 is CATSSRGSGNTIYF. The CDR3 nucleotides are TGTGCCACCAGCTCCCGGGGGTCTGGAAACACCATATATTTT.

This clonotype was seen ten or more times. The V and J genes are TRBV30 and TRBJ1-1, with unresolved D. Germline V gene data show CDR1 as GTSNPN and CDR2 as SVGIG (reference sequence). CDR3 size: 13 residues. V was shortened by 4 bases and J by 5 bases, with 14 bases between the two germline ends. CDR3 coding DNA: TGTGCCTGGAACCGGGTGGGCCGGACTGAAGCTTTCTTT. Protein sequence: CAWNRVGRTEAFF.

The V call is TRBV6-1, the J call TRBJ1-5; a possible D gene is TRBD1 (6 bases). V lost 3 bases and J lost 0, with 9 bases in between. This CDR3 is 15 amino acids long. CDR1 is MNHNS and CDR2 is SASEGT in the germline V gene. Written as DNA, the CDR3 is TGTGCCAGCAGTGAGACAGGTGGTAGCAATCAGCCCCAGCATTTT. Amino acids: CASSETGGSNQPQHF.

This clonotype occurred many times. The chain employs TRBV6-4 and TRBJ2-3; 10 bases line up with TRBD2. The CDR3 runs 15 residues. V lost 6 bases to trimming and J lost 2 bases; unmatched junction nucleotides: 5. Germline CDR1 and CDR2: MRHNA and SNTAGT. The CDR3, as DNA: TGTGCCAGCAGCCCGGGACTAGCGACCACAGATACGCAGTATTTT. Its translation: CASSPGLATTDTQYF.

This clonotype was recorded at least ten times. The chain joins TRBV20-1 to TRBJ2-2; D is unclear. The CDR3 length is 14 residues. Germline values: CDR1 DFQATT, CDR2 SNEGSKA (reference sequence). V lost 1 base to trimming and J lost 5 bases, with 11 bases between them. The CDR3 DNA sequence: TGCAGTGCTAGAGGGTCAAGTTTTACCGGGGAGCTGTTTTTT. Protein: CSARGSSFTGELFF.

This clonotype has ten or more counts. CDR3 DNA: TGTGCCAGCAGCCGACCGTCGTCCTACGAGCAGTACTTC. It is translated as CASSRPSSYEQYF. The chain is built from TRBV7-9 and TRBJ2-7; D uncertain. The germline V gene encodes CDR1 SEHNR and CDR2 FQNEAQ (reference sequence). CDR3 length: 13 amino acids. The V end was cut by 5 bases, the J end by 1 base, with 9 bases between.

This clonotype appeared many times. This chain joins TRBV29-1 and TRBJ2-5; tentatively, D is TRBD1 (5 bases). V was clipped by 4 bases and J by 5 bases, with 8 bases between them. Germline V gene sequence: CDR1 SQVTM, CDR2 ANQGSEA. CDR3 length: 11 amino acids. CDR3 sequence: CSVAQGETQYF. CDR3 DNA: TGCAGCGTTGCCCAGGGTGAGACCCAGTACTTC.